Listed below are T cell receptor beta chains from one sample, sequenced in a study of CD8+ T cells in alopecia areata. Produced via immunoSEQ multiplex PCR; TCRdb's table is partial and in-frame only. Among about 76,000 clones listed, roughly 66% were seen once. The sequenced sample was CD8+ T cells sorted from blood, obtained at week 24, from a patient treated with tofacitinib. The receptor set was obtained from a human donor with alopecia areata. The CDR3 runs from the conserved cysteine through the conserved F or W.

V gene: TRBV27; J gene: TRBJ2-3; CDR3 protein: CASSLVARGTDTQYF
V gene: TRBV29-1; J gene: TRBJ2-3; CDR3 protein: CSLRWTMIEADTQYF
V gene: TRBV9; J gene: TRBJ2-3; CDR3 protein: CASSVEGSAADTQYF
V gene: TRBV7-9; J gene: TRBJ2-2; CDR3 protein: CASSQVNTGELFF
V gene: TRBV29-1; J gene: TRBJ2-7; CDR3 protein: CSVGGTPYEQYF
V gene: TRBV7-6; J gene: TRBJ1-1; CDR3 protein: CASSGQGAVDTEAFF
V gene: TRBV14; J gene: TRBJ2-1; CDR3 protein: CASSQVQYNEQFF
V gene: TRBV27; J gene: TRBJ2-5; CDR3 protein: CASSLNGAETQYF
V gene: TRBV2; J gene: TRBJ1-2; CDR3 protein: CASSERNSYGYTF
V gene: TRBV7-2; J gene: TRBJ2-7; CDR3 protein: CASSLYGEQYF
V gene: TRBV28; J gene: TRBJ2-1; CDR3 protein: CASSYRGRGHEQFF
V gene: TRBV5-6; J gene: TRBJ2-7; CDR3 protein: CASSALTGRSYEQYF
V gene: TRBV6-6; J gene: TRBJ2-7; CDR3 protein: CASTQLRGYEQYF